This TCR beta chain was obtained from a study of siplizumab effects on memory and regulatory T cells. The data were produced by immunoSEQ multiplex PCR, yet TCRdb's version contains in-frame clones alone and is incomplete. The profile shows about 82,000 clones, approximately 86% of them singletons. On this clone itself: Its antigen is as yet unknown.

Trimming took 1 base from V and 6 from J, leaving 9 bases between them. This CDR3 contains 13 residues. The germline V gene encodes CDR1 MGHDK and CDR2 SYGVNS. Study-wide findings and caveats: Among mappable alloreactive CD4+ clones, the Treg-derived fraction averaged around 69% with siplizumab versus 25% to 30% in controls.

This TCR derives from a human donor in good health. The rearrangement links TRBV25-1 to TRBJ1-2; no clear D. Sequencing was performed on Tregs sorted from blood. The CDR3 sequence is CASSEWRTDGYTF. The DNA for the CDR3 is TGTGCCAGCAGTGAATGGAGGACTGATGGCTACACCTTC.